These T cell receptor beta chains were read from a single sample in a study of blood T cell repertoires in COVID-19. Clones were sequenced by immunoSEQ multiplex PCR, and TCRdb holds only the in-frame ones, with some missing. The table has around 150,000 clones, around 87% seen once. The sequenced sample was PBMCs or T cells enriched from blood (not recorded which). These receptors all come from a woman in her 50s who had recovered from COVID-19. CDR3s include the opening cysteine and the closing phenylalanine or tryptophan. D genes are given only for firm matches. Clone size is shown for a subset of rows, as once, few, many or a class of expanded clone.

D: TRBD1
size: -
J: TRBJ2-4
V: TRBV7-2
CDR3: CASSLTPGQGAKGHF
DNA: TGTGCCAGCAGCTTAACACCGGGACAGGGGGCGAAAGGCCACTTC

D: TRBD1
size: -
J: TRBJ1-6
V: TRBV9
CDR3: CASSVPGQSDSPLHF
DNA: TGTGCCAGCAGCGTACCGGGACAGAGTGATTCACCCCTCCACTTT

D: TRBD2
size: -
J: TRBJ2-7
V: TRBV7-3
CDR3: CASSFGAGLYEQYF
DNA: TGTGCCAGCAGCTTTGGAGCGGGGCTCTACGAGCAGTACTTC

D: -
size: -
J: TRBJ2-2
V: TRBV29-1
CDR3: CSVRAGNLNTGELFF
DNA: TGCAGCGTTAGGGCAGGGAACTTGAACACCGGGGAGCTGTTTTTT

D: -
size: -
J: TRBJ1-1
V: TRBV14
CDR3: CASSQDGLRVAFF
DNA: TGTGCCAGCAGCCAAGATGGGCTGAGGGTAGCTTTCTTT

D: -
size: once
J: TRBJ2-5
V: TRBV9
CDR3: CASALTGTLQETQYF
DNA: TGTGCCAGTGCTCTAACGGGGACTCTACAAGAGACCCAGTACTTC

D: -
size: -
J: TRBJ2-7
V: TRBV5-1
CDR3: CASSLGGASGEQYF
DNA: TGCGCCAGCAGCTTGGGAGGAGCCTCGGGGGAGCAGTACTTC

D: -
size: -
J: TRBJ1-2
V: TRBV18
CDR3: CASSQRGGGPNYGYTF
DNA: TGTGCCAGCTCACAACGGGGCGGGGGCCCTAACTATGGCTACACCTTC

D: -
size: -
J: TRBJ2-1
V: TRBV19
CDR3: CASSRQFGPIEQFF
DNA: TGTGCCAGTAGTAGGCAGTTTGGGCCAATTGAGCAGTTCTTC

D: -
size: -
J: TRBJ1-2
V: TRBV7-2
CDR3: CASSFMGALTYGYTF
DNA: TGTGCCAGCAGCTTCATGGGGGCGTTGACCTATGGCTACACCTTC

D: TRBD2
size: -
J: TRBJ2-1
V: TRBV7-3
CDR3: CASSRTSGHNEQFF
DNA: TGTGCCAGCAGCAGGACTAGCGGCCACAATGAGCAGTTCTTC

D: TRBD1
size: -
J: TRBJ1-3
V: TRBV6-5
CDR3: CASSRDRVGNTIYF
DNA: TGTGCCAGCAGCCGCGACAGGGTTGGAAACACCATATATTTT

D: TRBD2
size: -
J: TRBJ2-5
V: TRBV6-5
CDR3: CASSYSVVAGGETQYF
DNA: TGTGCCAGCAGTTACTCGGTGGTAGCGGGGGGGGAGACCCAGTACTTC

D: -
size: -
J: TRBJ1-1
V: TRBV7-8
CDR3: CASSLANRVGTEAFF
DNA: TGTGCCAGCAGCTTAGCAAACAGGGTAGGCACTGAAGCTTTCTTT

D: TRBD1
size: -
J: TRBJ2-1
V: TRBV7-2
CDR3: CASSLTGTGGHEQFF
DNA: TGTGCCAGCAGCTTGACCGGGACAGGGGGCCATGAGCAGTTCTTC

D: -
size: -
J: TRBJ2-1
V: TRBV5-5
CDR3: CASSLPGGQNEQFF
DNA: TGTGCCAGCAGCTTACCGGGGGGCCAGAATGAGCAGTTCTTC

D: TRBD1
size: -
J: TRBJ1-1
V: TRBV6-2/TRBV6-3
CDR3: CASTPLRDSLNTEAFF
DNA: TGTGCCAGCACCCCGTTACGGGACAGTTTGAACACTGAAGCTTTCTTT

D: -
size: once
J: TRBJ2-5
V: TRBV7-9
CDR3: CASSLAFKGEETQYF
DNA: TGTGCCAGCAGCTTAGCCTTCAAGGGGGAAGAGACCCAGTACTTC

D: TRBD1
size: few
J: TRBJ1-2
V: TRBV4-1
CDR3: CASSPQDRGDGYTF
DNA: TGCGCCAGCAGCCCACAGGACAGGGGGGATGGCTACACCTTC

D: TRBD1
size: -
J: TRBJ1-4
V: TRBV7-9
CDR3: CATSTGDPTTNEKLFF
DNA: TGTGCCACTTCGACAGGGGACCCCACAACTAATGAAAAACTGTTTTTT

D: -
size: -
J: TRBJ1-6
V: TRBV5-1
CDR3: CASSSRGGNGNSPLHF
DNA: TGCGCCAGCAGCTCAAGGGGGGGCAACGGTAATTCACCCCTCCACTTT

D: -
size: -
J: TRBJ1-4
V: TRBV7-2
CDR3: CASSLEGRAEEKLFF
DNA: TGTGCCAGCAGCTTAGAGGGCAGGGCAGAAGAAAAACTGTTTTTT

D: TRBD2
size: few
J: TRBJ2-4
V: TRBV2
CDR3: CASLPRGLGNIQYF
DNA: TGTGCCAGTCTGCCAAGGGGACTAGGAAACATTCAGTACTTC